This passage covers 14 T cell receptor beta chains from one sample sequenced in a study of sequential checkpoint blockade in melanoma. Treatment specified: randomized to nivolumab then ipilimumab (arm A) or the reverse (arm B). TCRdb's copy holds only in-frame clones and misses some; the assay was immunoSEQ multiplex PCR. Among more than 8,000 clones, 50% to 70% were seen once, and the ten largest hold 35% to 50%. This sample comprised CD8+ T cells sorted from blood (inferred from file names), obtained from a patient given nivolumab and ipilimumab in sequence. The receptors were gathered from a human donor with melanoma.

The chain combines TRBV11-2 with TRBJ1-1; D is unclear. Trimming removed 6 bases at V and 3 bases at J, with 17 bases between. This CDR3 is 15 amino acids long. Germline lookup yields CDR1 SGHAT and CDR2 FQNNGV. The CDR3 loop is CASSLVGSLYTEAFF. CDR3 coding DNA: TGTGCCAGCAGTCTCGTCGGGAGCCTCTACACTGAAGCTTTCTTT.

In the case of this clone: One end of the junction does not line up with germline, which may come from a read error. This same CDR3 is encoded by further DNA sequences in the sample. The chain links TRBV9 to TRBJ2-7; D might be TRBD2 (5 bases). Germline-derived CDR1 and CDR2 are SGDLS and YYNGEE. CDR3 length equals 14 residues. CDR3 in DNA: TGTGCCAGCAGTGTAGCGTCGCGGTCCTACGAGCAGTACTTC. Protein: CASSVASRSYEQYF.

The chain combines TRBV28 with TRBJ1-2; TRBD1 is a possible D gene (6 bases). The CDR3 totals 16 residues. Deletions cut 4 bases from V and 4 bases from J, with 19 bases between. The germline V gene has CDR1 MDHEN and CDR2 SYDVKM. DNA for the CDR3: TGTGCCAGCAGTTCCCTTACAGGGAGTCAGGGCTATGGCTACACCTTC. The encoded protein is CASSSLTGSQGYGYTF.

This chain connects TRBV15 to TRBJ2-3; TRBD1 aligns across 8 bases. The length of the CDR3 is 15 residues. The germline V gene encodes CDR1 LNHNV and CDR2 YYDKDF (reference sequence). V lost 5 bases and J lost 2; bases outside the gene matches: 6. The CDR3 sequence: CATSYGQGFTDTQYF. CDR3 nucleotides: TGTGCCACCAGCTATGGACAGGGCTTCACAGATACGCAGTATTTT.

The table lists this clone with a few counts. The chain uses TRBV5-1 and TRBJ1-2, with 10 bases matching TRBD1. Germline assignment: CDR1 SGHRS and CDR2 YFSETQ. The CDR3 contains 15 residues. V trimming: 4 bases; J trimming: 8 bases; junction bases outside the gene matches: 11. This chain's CDR3 is CASSGTGTGAQGYTF. The DNA of the CDR3 is TGCGCCAGCAGCGGGACCGGGACAGGGGCGCAAGGCTACACCTTC. Together with reference TRBV5-1 and TRBJ1-2, the CDR3 gives the full variable domain: KAGVTQTPRYLIKTRGQQVTLSCSPISGHRSVSWYQQTPGQGLQFLFEYFSETQRNKGNFPGRFSGRQFSNSRSEMNVSTLELGDSALYLCASSGTGTGAQGYTFGSGTRLTVV.

Regarding this clone: The identical CDR3 is also encoded by other nucleotide sequences in the sample. The rearrangement joins TRBV4-3 to TRBJ2-7; D is perhaps TRBD1 (6 bases). Trimming removed 0 bases from V and 0 bases from J, with 15 bases in between. Per germline, CDR1 LGHNA and CDR2 YSLEER. CDR3 length: 17 amino acids. The CDR3 region has the DNA TGCGCCAGCAGCCAAGATAGTAGGGGGATAGCCTCCTACGAGCAGTACTTC. Translated, it gives CASSQDSRGIASYEQYF.

This clone was counted between two and nine times. Here the CDR3 DNA reads TGTGCCAGCAGTTACGGCAGTCAAGAGACCCAGTACTTC. It encodes CASSYGSQETQYF. The chain carries TRBV6-5 and TRBJ2-5; D gene unclear. There are 13 residues in the CDR3. Trimming took 2 bases from V and 2 from J, leaving 6 bases between them. CDR1 MNHEY and CDR2 SVGAGI come from the germline V gene.

The gene calls are TRBV7-6 and TRBJ2-7; D is perhaps TRBD2 (5 bases). This CDR3 is built from 14 residues. Germline-derived CDR1 and CDR2 are SGHVS and FNYEAQ. Between the trimmed V and J ends, which lost 5 bases and 3 bases, there was a span of 14 bases. The CDR3 spells CASSPGGESYEQYF. The CDR3 nucleotides read TGTGCCAGCAGCCCCGGTGGGGAGAGCTACGAGCAGTACTTC.

The J gene is TRBJ1-2, the V gene TRBV9; 10 bases align to TRBD1. Germline CDR1 is SGDLS and CDR2 is YYNGEE. The CDR3 contains 16 residues. J was trimmed by 2 bases and V by 3 bases; bases with no gene match: 7. The CDR3 loop is CASSAPDRGPNYGYTF. The CDR3 DNA reads TGTGCCAGCAGCGCCCCTGACAGGGGGCCCAACTATGGCTACACCTTC.

The CDR3 spells CASSLGTGAYEQYF. The CDR3 bases are TGTGCCAGCAGTTTGGGGACAGGGGCCTACGAGCAGTACTTC. The V call is TRBV28, the J call TRBJ2-7, with 10 nucleotides matching TRBD1. Germline V gene lookup returns CDR1 MDHEN and CDR2 SYDVKM. The CDR3 contains 14 residues. With 3 bases clipped from V and 2 bases from J, the junction kept 1 base outside the gene matches.

The sample holds a few counts of this clone. The chain couples TRBV6-5 to TRBJ2-7; tentatively, D is TRBD1 (5 bases). V was cut by 7 bases and J by 2 bases, with 9 bases left in between. The CDR3 consists of 12 residues. CDR1 is MNHEY, CDR2 SVGAGI, per germline. Written as DNA, the CDR3 is TGTGCCAGCATAAGACAGCCCTACGAGCAGTACTTC. Translation gives CASIRQPYEQYF.

CDR3 coding DNA: TGTGCCAGCAGTTTCGGAGGGGTCGAGCAGTACTTC. Translated: CASSFGGVEQYF. V gene TRBV27 combines with J gene TRBJ2-5; a possible D gene is TRBD2 (6 bases). The DNA end favors TRBJ2-7, so the J call may be wrong. Germline V gene sequence: CDR1 MNHEY, CDR2 SMNVEV (reference sequence). This CDR3 region has 12 residues.

This clone is termed medium-sized. The chain uses TRBV9 and TRBJ1-4, with TRBD1 as a possible D gene (5 bases). This CDR3 spans 16 amino acids. Per germline, CDR1 SGDLS and CDR2 YYNGEE. The ends were cut back, 0 bases at V and 0 bases at J, with 9 bases in the middle. Written as DNA, the CDR3 is TGTGCCAGCAGCGTAGGCGGGACCTCAACTAATGAAAAACTGTTTTTT. Its protein is CASSVGGTSTNEKLFF.

The chain uses TRBV7-2 and TRBJ1-4; the D gene is possibly TRBD1 (5 bases). V was cut by 3 bases and J by 0 bases, with 11 bases left in between. There are 16 residues in the CDR3. Germline CDR1 reads SGHTA; CDR2 reads FQGNSA. The CDR3 nucleotides are TGTGCCAGCAGCTTGTGGGGCCCAGCAACTAATGAAAAACTGTTTTTT. Translated, it gives CASSLWGPATNEKLFF. Full variable domain (outside the CDR3, taken from reference TRBV7-2 and TRBJ1-4): GAGVSQSPSNKVTEKGKDVELRCDPISGHTALYWYRQSLGQGLEFLIYFQGNSAPDKSGLPSDRFSAERTGGSVSTLTIQRTQQEDSAVYLCASSLWGPATNEKLFFGSGTQLSVL.